One sample yielded the 23 T cell receptor beta chains listed below, sequenced in a study of technical replicates of blood from several donors. TCRdb's table, derived via immunoSEQ multiplex PCR, lists solely in-frame clones and lacks some. The sample yields approximately 65,000 clones, approximately 86% seen once. The specimen was PBMCs. The source of these receptors is a human donor in good health. Some clones in this sample may be carry-over from other donors' samples.

The chain employs TRBV27 and TRBJ2-1; 8 bases line up with TRBD1. The CDR3 is made up of 12 amino acids. Germline V gene sequence: CDR1 MNHEY, CDR2 SMNVEV (reference sequence). The ends lost 6 bases at V and 8 bases at J; junction bases unmatched: 3. The CDR3 DNA reads TGTGCCAGCAGCCAGGGGGCCTATGAGCAGTTCTTC. It specifies CASSQGAYEQFF.

This clone occurred once. The chain has TRBV4-2 and TRBJ1-6, with 7 bases that match TRBD1. CDR3 length: 18 residues. Germline assignment: CDR1 LGHNA and CDR2 YNFKEQ. Trimming removed 4 bases from V and 0 bases from J; junction bases left unmatched: 9. The CDR3 sequence: CASSLQGGASSYNSPLHF. As DNA, the CDR3 is TGTGCCAGCAGCCTCCAGGGGGGAGCAAGCTCCTATAATTCACCCCTCCACTTT.

This chain uses TRBV7-9 with TRBJ2-3; D uncertain. This CDR3 is built from 12 residues. The germline gives CDR1 SEHNR, CDR2 FQNEAQ (reference sequence). Trimming removed 4 bases at V and 2 bases at J, with 4 bases between. DNA of the CDR3: TGTGCCAGCAGCTACTTCACAGATACGCAGTATTTT. Translated: CASSYFTDTQYF.

The rearrangement joins TRBV27 to TRBJ2-7; weak D call: TRBD2 (6 bases). Germline-derived CDR1 and CDR2 are MNHEY and SMNVEV (reference sequence). The CDR3 contains 14 residues. Deletions cut 2 bases from V and 4 bases from J, with 12 bases between. CDR3 amino acids: CASSLPPSGYEQYF. Here the CDR3 DNA reads TGTGCCAGCAGTTTACCACCCAGCGGGTACGAGCAGTACTTC.

In this sample, this clone turned up once. This rearrangement joins TRBV5-1 to TRBJ2-3, with 10 bases that match TRBD1. Germline trimming cut 4 bases from V and 1 base from J; bases unmatched to any gene: 6. The CDR3 runs 16 residues. Per the germline V gene, CDR1 is SGHRS and CDR2 is YFSETQ. CDR3 loop: CASSPGQGGGTDTQYF. The CDR3 coding sequence is TGCGCCAGCAGCCCCGGACAGGGGGGCGGCACAGATACGCAGTATTTT. The variable domain in full, completed from reference TRBV5-1 and TRBJ2-3, reads KAGVTQTPRYLIKTRGQQVTLSCSPISGHRSVSWYQQTPGQGLQFLFEYFSETQRNKGNFPGRFSGRQFSNSRSEMNVSTLELGDSALYLCASSPGQGGGTDTQYFGPGTRLTVL.

V is TRBV18 and J is TRBJ1-1; D remains ambiguous. V was shortened by 3 bases and J by 0 bases, with 14 bases between the two germline ends. The germline gives CDR1 KGHSH, CDR2 LQKENI. This CDR3 spans 16 amino acids. The CDR3 bases are TGTGCCAGCTCACCTTTCGGGGAGCTCATGAACACTGAAGCTTTCTTT. The encoded protein is CASSPFGELMNTEAFF.

V is TRBV7-9 and J is TRBJ1-2; TRBD1 matches 10 bases. CDR3 length: 16 residues. Germline V CDR1 and CDR2: SEHNR, FQNEAQ (reference sequence). Germline trimming cut 4 bases from V and 0 bases from J; bases unmatched to any gene: 5. The CDR3 sequence is CASSYSGTGANYGYTF. The CDR3 bases are TGTGCCAGCAGCTATTCCGGGACAGGGGCTAACTATGGCTACACCTTC.

This chain links TRBV4-3 with TRBJ2-3; no clear D. Trimming left V 0 bases short and J 6 bases short, with 7 bases between. Looked up from germline, CDR1 is LGHNA and CDR2 is YSLEER. The CDR3 totals 13 residues. The CDR3 sequence is CASSQEASDTQYF. The CDR3 DNA follows: TGCGCCAGCAGCCAAGAAGCTTCGGATACGCAGTATTTT.

The chain employs TRBV4-3 and TRBJ2-2; 8 nucleotides line up with TRBD1. The V segment lost 0 bases and the J segment 0 bases; nucleotides outside the gene matches: 6. This CDR3 has 18 residues. Germline V gene sequence: CDR1 LGHNA, CDR2 YSLEER. In nucleotides, the CDR3 is TGCGCCAGCAGCCAAGAAGGGCCAGGGGGCACGAACACCGGGGAGCTGTTTTTT. This encodes CASSQEGPGGTNTGELFF.

The chain links TRBV4-1 to TRBJ1-2; no clear D. Germline values: CDR1 MGHRA, CDR2 YSYEKL. V was clipped by 5 bases and J by 4 bases, with 17 bases between them. There are 15 residues in the CDR3. The chain's CDR3 is CASSARTRGSYGYTF. In nucleotides, the CDR3 is TGCGCCAGCAGCGCCCGAACAAGAGGTTCCTATGGCTACACCTTC.

The rearrangement uses TRBV18 and TRBJ2-5, with 10 bases lining up with TRBD2. CDR3 length equals 16 residues. Per germline, CDR1 KGHSH and CDR2 LQKENI. V lost 2 bases and J lost 11; bases outside the gene matches: 14. This chain's CDR3 is CASSPSRGELAGIQYF. DNA for the CDR3: TGTGCCAGCTCACCATCCCGGGGAGAACTAGCGGGGATTCAGTACTTC.

V and J are TRBV7-9 and TRBJ2-5; D gene unclear. This CDR3 has 12 residues. Trimming took off 5 bases at V and 5 bases at J, with 9 bases between the two ends. CDR1 and CDR2 from the germline V gene are SEHNR and FQNEAQ (reference sequence). The CDR3 bases are TGTGCCAGCAGCCCGCAGTTGGAGACCCAGTACTTC. Protein: CASSPQLETQYF.

V and J are TRBV5-1 and TRBJ2-3; TRBD1 matches 12 bases. CDR3 length equals 17 residues. Germline CDR1 and CDR2: SGHRS and YFSETQ. V lost 3 bases and J lost 0; bases outside the gene matches: 5. CDR3 loop: CASSYGTGGRSTDTQYF. CDR3 coding DNA: TGCGCCAGCAGCTACGGGACAGGGGGCAGAAGCACAGATACGCAGTATTTT.

The gene calls are TRBV19 and TRBJ2-2; TRBD1 is a possible D gene (6 bases). Trimming removed 6 bases at V and 4 bases at J, with 15 bases between. The CDR3 spans 15 residues. The germline V gene encodes CDR1 LNHDA and CDR2 SQIVND (reference sequence). The CDR3 coding sequence is TGTGCCAGTAGCTGGGGGCGTTTAATCACCGGGGAGCTGTTTTTT. It specifies CASSWGRLITGELFF. The variable domain in full, completed from reference TRBV19 and TRBJ2-2, reads DGGITQSPKYLFRKEGQNVTLSCEQNLNHDAMYWYRQDPGQGLRLIYYSQIVNDFQKGDIAEGYSVSREKKESFPLTVTSAQKNPTAFYLCASSWGRLITGELFFGEGSRLTVL.

V usage is TRBV20-1 and J usage is TRBJ2-5, with D uncertain. The CDR3 contains 10 residues. Germline assignment: CDR1 DFQATT and CDR2 SNEGSKA (reference sequence). V lost 3 bases and J 5 bases, leaving 4 bases between the germline ends. The CDR3 is CSASHETQYF. DNA for the CDR3: TGCAGTGCTAGTCATGAGACCCAGTACTTC.

V usage is TRBV11-1 and J usage is TRBJ1-1; D is undetermined. The CDR3 extends over 13 amino acids. Trimming stripped 1 base from V and 4 bases from J, with 7 bases between. Germline loops: CDR1 SGHAT, CDR2 FQDESV (reference sequence). The CDR3 DNA reads as TGTGCCAGCAGCTTAGTTCAGGCCACTGAAGCTTTCTTT. Translation gives CASSLVQATEAFF.

The table lists this clone with a few counts. V gene TRBV19 combines with J gene TRBJ1-2; 7 nucleotides agree with TRBD1. J gave up 0 bases and V 5 bases, and 9 bases lay outside the gene matches. Germline CDR1 LNHDA, CDR2 SQIVND (reference sequence). This CDR3 region has 16 residues. CDR3 DNA: TGTGCCAGTAGTCCCGGGGACAGACCCACTAACTATGGCTACACCTTC. The encoded protein is CASSPGDRPTNYGYTF.

The chain combines TRBV7-8 with TRBJ1-1; D is uncertain. The V end was cut by 4 bases, the J end by 2 bases, with 8 bases between. The CDR3 runs 13 residues. Germline loops: CDR1 SGHVS, CDR2 FQNEAQ. In DNA form, the CDR3 reads TGTGCCAGCAGCTCGAGGTCCAACACTGAAGCTTTCTTT. The encoded protein is CASSSRSNTEAFF.

V is TRBV4-3 and J is TRBJ2-1, with 13 bases matching TRBD2. Trimming took 3 bases from V and 8 from J; bases not matched to a gene: 4. CDR3 length: 15 residues. Per the germline V gene, CDR1 is LGHNA and CDR2 is YSLEER. In DNA form, the CDR3 reads TGCGCCAGCAGCCACGAACTAGCGGGAGGGTATGAGCAGTTCTTC. Amino acids: CASSHELAGGYEQFF.

The genes are TRBV6-1 and TRBJ2-2; D is unclear. V lost 6 bases and J 1 base, leaving 12 bases between the germline ends. Germline V gene data show CDR1 as MNHNS and CDR2 as SASEGT. This CDR3 is built from 15 residues. CDR3 sequence reads: CASRMGSVNTGELFF. The CDR3, as DNA: TGTGCCAGCAGAATGGGCTCTGTGAACACCGGGGAGCTGTTTTTT.

This clone qualifies as medium-sized (0.01 to 0.1%). This specimen includes other DNA sequences encoding the same CDR3. The chain is built from TRBV5-1 and TRBJ2-1; 10 nucleotides align to TRBD2. Per the germline V gene, CDR1 is SGHRS and CDR2 is YFSETQ. This CDR3 has 14 amino acids. After removal of 3 bases from V and 4 bases from J, the junction contained 1 base not matched to a gene. The CDR3 is CASSSAGGYNEQFF. The CDR3 DNA reads TGCGCCAGCAGCTCAGCGGGGGGGTACAATGAGCAGTTCTTC.

V usage is TRBV9 and J usage is TRBJ2-2; D not resolved. Germline V gene lookup returns CDR1 SGDLS and CDR2 YYNGEE. CDR3 length: 13 residues. With 0 bases removed from V and 6 bases from J, the gap between germline ends came to 6 bases. The CDR3 coding sequence is TGTGCCAGCAGCGTAGTCACTTCCGGGGAGCTGTTTTTT. Protein sequence: CASSVVTSGELFF.

This chain joins TRBV18 and TRBJ1-6; D is unclear. V was clipped by 6 bases and J by 13 bases, with 19 bases between them. This CDR3 has 14 residues. CDR1 is KGHSH, CDR2 LQKENI, per germline. CDR3 sequence reads: CASSSLATLPPLHF. The CDR3 DNA sequence: TGTGCCAGCTCGTCACTCGCGACACTCCCCCCCCTCCACTTT.